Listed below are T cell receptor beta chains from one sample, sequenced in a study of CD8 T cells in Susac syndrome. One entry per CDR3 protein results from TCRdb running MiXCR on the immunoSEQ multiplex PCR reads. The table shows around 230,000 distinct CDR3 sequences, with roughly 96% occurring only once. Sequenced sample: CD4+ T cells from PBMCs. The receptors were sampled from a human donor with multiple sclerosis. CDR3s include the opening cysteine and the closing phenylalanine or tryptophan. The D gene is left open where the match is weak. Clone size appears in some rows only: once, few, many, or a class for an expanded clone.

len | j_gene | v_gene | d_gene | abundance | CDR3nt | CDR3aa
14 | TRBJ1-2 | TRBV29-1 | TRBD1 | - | TGCAGCGTACCGGGACAGGGTGGCTTTCATGGCTACACCTTC | CSVPGQGGFHGYTF
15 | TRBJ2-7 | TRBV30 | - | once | TGTGCCTGGAGCGGAGGCCAGGGAACGAATGACGAGCAGTACTTC | CAWSGGQGTNDEQYF
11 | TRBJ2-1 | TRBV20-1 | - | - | TGCAGTGCTCGGCGGTCGAATGAGCAGTTCTTC | CSARRSNEQFF
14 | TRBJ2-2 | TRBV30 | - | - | TGTGCCTGGAGGGGGGACTCTAACACCGGGGAGCTGTTTTTT | CAWRGDSNTGELFF
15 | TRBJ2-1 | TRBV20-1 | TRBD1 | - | TGCAGTGCAGAACCCGGGACAGGGAATTACAATGAGCAGTTCTTC | CSAEPGTGNYNEQFF
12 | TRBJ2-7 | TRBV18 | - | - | TGTGCCAGCTCATATCAGAGCTACGAGCAGTACTTC | CASSYQSYEQYF
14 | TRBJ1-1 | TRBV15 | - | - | TGTGCCACCAGCAGAGGAAGGGGTGACACTGAAGCTTTCTTT | CATSRGRGDTEAFF
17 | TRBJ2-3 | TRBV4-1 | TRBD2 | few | TGCGCCAGCAGCCAAGACTACACTAGCGGGAGTAAAGATACGCAGTATTTT | CASSQDYTSGSKDTQYF
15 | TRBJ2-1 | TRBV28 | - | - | TGTGCCAGCAGTCCCTCGGGGGTTGCCTACAATGAGCAGTTCTTC | CASSPSGVAYNEQFF
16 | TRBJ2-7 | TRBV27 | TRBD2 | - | TGTGCCAGCAGTCCCCTCCGGACTAGCGGGGAGGAGGAGCAGTACTTC | CASSPLRTSGEEEQYF
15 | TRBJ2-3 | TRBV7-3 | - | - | TGTGCCAGCGGCCCGAGCGGATCAAGCACAGATACGCAGTATTTT | CASGPSGSSTDTQYF
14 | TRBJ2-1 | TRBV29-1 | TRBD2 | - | TGCAGCGGTGGGGGCGGGGGGCCATACAATGAGCAGTTCTTC | CSGGGGGPYNEQFF
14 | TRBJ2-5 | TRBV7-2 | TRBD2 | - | TGTGCCAGCAGCATTCTACTAGCGGGGGGTCACCAGTACTTC | CASSILLAGGHQYF
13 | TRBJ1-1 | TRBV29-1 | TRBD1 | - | TGCAGCGCCTACAGGGGGGTCGGTGCTGAAGCTTTCTTT | CSAYRGVGAEAFF
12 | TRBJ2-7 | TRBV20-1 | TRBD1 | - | TGCAGTGCTAAAGGGGGCGTCTACGAGCAGTACTTC | CSAKGGVYEQYF
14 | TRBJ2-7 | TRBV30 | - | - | TGTGCCTGGAGTGTACTAGCAACTGGCTACGAGCAGTACTTC | CAWSVLATGYEQYF
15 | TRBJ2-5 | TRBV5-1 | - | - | TGCGCCAGCAGCTCGTCGGGGCCCAACCGAGAGACCCAGTACTTC | CASSSSGPNRETQYF
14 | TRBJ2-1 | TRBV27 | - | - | TGTGCCAGCAGTCCCCTGGCGGCGGGCGGTGAGCAGTTCTTC | CASSPLAAGGEQFF
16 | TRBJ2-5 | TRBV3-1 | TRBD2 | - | TGTGCCAGCAGCCAAGAGGCTAGCGGGGTACGGCAGACCCAGTACTTC | CASSQEASGVRQTQYF
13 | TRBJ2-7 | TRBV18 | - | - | TGTGCCAGCTCACCACCGTCCAGGTACGAGCAGTACTTC | CASSPPSRYEQYF
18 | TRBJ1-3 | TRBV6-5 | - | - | TGTGCCAGCAGATACTTGCAGGACTCAGGCAACTCTGGAAACACCATATATTTT | CASRYLQDSGNSGNTIYF
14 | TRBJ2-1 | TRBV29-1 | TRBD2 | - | TGCAGCGTTGACCCAGCGGGGATGTACAATGAGCAGTTCTTC | CSVDPAGMYNEQFF
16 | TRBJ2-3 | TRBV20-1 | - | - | TGCAGTGCTCCCCCTGTTCGAAGCGGTTACACAGATACGCAGTATTTT | CSAPPVRSGYTDTQYF
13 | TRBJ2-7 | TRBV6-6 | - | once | TGTGCCAGCAGCCAAGGGATCTCCTACGAGCAGTACTTC | CASSQGISYEQYF
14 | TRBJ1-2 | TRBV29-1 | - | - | TGCAGCGTTCAGGACAGACAGCCTAACTATGGCTACACCTTC | CSVQDRQPNYGYTF
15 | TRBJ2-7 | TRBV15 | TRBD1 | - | TGTGCCACCAGCATTCTTGGACAGGGGCCTAGCGAGCAGTACTTC | CATSILGQGPSEQYF
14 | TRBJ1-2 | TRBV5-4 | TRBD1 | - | TGTGCCAGCAGACCGACAGGGTTAAACTATGGCTACACCTTC | CASRPTGLNYGYTF
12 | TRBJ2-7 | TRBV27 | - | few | TGTGCCAGCAGTAGACAGCTGGGCGAGCAGTACTTC | CASSRQLGEQYF
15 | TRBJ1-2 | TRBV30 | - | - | TGTGCCTGGAGTTCCTCCCAAGGGGGGTTCTATGGCTACACCTTC | CAWSSSQGGFYGYTF
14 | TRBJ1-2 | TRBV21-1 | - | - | TGTGCCAGCAGTGCGACAGCAACTCACTATGGCTACACCTTC | CASSATATHYGYTF
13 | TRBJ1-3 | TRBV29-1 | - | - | TGCAGCGTTAAACAGGGCTCTGGAAACACCATATATTTT | CSVKQGSGNTIYF
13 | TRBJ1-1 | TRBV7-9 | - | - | TGTGCCAGCAGCTCCCCTGGCATATCTGAAGCTTTCTTT | CASSSPGISEAFF
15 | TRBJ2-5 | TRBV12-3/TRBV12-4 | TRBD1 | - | TGTGCCAGCAGTCCCGACAGGGGGAGGCAAGAGACCCAGTACTTC | CASSPDRGRQETQYF
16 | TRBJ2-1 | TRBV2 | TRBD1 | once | TGTGCCAGCAGTACTTCCGGGACAGGGGCCCCGAATGAGCAGTTCTTC | CASSTSGTGAPNEQFF
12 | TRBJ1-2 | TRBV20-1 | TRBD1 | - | TGCAGTGCTGCCGGACAGGGCTATGGCTACACCTTC | CSAAGQGYGYTF